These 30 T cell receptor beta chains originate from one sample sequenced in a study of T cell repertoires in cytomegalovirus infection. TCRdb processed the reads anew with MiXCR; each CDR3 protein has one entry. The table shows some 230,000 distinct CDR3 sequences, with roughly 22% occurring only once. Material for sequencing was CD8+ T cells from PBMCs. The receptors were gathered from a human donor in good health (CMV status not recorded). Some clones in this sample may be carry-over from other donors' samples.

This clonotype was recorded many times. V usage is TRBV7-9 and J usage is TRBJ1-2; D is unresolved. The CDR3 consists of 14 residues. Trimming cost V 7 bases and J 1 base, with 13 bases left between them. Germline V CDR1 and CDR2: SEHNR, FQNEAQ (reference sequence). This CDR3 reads CASNYPGINYGYTF. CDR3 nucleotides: TGTGCCAGCAACTACCCGGGGATTAACTATGGCTACACCTTC. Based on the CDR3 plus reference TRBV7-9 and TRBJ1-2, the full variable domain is DTGVSQNPRHKITKRGQNVTFRCDPISEHNRLYWYRQTLGQGPEFLTYFQNEAQLEKSRLLSDRFSAERPKGSFSTLEIQRTEQGDSAMYLCASNYPGINYGYTFGSGTRLTVV.

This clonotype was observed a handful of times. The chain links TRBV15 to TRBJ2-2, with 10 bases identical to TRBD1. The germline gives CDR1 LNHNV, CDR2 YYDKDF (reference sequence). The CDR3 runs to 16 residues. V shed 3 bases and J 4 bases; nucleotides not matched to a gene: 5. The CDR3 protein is CATSRTDRGPTGELFF. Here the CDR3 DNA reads TGTGCCACCAGCAGGACTGACAGGGGGCCCACCGGGGAGCTGTTTTTT.

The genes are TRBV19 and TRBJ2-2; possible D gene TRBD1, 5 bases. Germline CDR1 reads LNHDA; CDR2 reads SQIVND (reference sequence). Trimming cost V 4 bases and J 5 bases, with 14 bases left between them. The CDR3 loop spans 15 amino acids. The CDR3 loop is CASSKDTSRTGELFF. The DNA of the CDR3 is TGTGCCAGTAGTAAGGACACCTCGAGGACCGGGGAGCTGTTTTTT.

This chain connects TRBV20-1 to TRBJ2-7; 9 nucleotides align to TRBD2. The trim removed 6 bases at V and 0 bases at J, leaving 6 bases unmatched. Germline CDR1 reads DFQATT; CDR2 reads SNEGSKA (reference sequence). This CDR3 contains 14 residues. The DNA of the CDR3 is TGCAGTGCAACCCTAGCGGGGCACTCCTACGAGCAGTACTTC. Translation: CSATLAGHSYEQYF.

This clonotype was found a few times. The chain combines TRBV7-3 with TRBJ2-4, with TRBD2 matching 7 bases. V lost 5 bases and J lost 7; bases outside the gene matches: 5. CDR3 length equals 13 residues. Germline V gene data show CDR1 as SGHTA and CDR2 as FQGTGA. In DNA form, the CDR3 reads TGTGCCAGCAGCAGCGGGACTGGTAACATTCAGTACTTC. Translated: CASSSGTGNIQYF.

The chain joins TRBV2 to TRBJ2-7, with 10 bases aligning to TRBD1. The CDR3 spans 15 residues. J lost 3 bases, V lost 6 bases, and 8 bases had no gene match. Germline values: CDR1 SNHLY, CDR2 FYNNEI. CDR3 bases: TGTGCCAGCAGCCAAGACAGGGGGCAGGTCTACGAGCAGTACTTC. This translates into CASSQDRGQVYEQYF.

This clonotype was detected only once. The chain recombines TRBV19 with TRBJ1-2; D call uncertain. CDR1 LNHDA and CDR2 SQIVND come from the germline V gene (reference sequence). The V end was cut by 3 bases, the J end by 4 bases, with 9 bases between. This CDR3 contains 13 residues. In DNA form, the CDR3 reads TGTGCCAGTAGTATCTGGGAGAGCTATGGCTACACCTTC. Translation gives CASSIWESYGYTF.

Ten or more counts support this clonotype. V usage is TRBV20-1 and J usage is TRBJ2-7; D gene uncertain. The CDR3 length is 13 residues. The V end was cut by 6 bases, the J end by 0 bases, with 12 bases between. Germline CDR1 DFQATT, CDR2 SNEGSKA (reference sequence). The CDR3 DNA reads TGCAGTGCGGCATTTCCAGACTCCTACGAGCAGTACTTC. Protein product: CSAAFPDSYEQYF.

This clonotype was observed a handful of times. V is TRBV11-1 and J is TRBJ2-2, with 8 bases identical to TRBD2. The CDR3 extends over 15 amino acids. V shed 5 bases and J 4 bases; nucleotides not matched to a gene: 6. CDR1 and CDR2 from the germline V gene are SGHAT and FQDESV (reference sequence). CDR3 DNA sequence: TGTGCCAGCAGCCCTTGGACTAGCCGCACCGGGGAGCTGTTTTTT. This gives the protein CASSPWTSRTGELFF.

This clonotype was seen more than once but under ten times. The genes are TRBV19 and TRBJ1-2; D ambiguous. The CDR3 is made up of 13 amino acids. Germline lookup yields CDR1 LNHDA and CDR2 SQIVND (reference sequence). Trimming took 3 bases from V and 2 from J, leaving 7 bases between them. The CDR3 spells CASSIGGNYGYTF. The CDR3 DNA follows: TGTGCCAGTAGTATTGGAGGGAACTATGGCTACACCTTC.

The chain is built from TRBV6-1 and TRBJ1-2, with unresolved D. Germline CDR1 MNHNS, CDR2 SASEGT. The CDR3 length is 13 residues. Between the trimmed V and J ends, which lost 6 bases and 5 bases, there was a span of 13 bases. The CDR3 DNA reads TGTGCCAGCAGGCCTAACCAGGATTATGGCTACACCTTC. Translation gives CASRPNQDYGYTF.

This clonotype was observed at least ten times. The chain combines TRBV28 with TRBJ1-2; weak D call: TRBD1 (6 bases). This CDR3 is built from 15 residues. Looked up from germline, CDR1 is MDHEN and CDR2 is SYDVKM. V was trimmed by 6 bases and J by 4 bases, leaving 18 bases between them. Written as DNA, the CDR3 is TGTGCCAGCAGCCTTATCCCCGGGGGCCCCTATGGCTACACCTTC. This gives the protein CASSLIPGGPYGYTF.

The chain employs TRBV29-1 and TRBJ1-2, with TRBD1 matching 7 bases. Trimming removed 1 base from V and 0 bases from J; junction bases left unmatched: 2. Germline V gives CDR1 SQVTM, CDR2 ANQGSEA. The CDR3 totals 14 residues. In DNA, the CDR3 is TGCAGCGTTGAAGGGACAGGAGCTAACTATGGCTACACCTTC. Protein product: CSVEGTGANYGYTF. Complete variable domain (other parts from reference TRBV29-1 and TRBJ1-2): SAVISQKPSRDICQRGTSLTIQCQVDSQVTMMFWYRQQPGQSLTLIATANQGSEATYESGFVIDKFPISRPNLTFSTLTVSNMSPEDSSIYLCSVEGTGANYGYTFGSGTRLTVV.

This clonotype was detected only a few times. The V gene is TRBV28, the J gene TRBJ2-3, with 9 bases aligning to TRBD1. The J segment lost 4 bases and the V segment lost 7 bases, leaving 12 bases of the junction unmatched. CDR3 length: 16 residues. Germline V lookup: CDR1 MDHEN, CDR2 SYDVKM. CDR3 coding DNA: TGTGCCAGCACTTACCTGGACAGGGGAGGTGCAGATACGCAGTATTTT. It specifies CASTYLDRGGADTQYF.

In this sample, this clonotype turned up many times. The CDR3 is CASSLAGAPDYNEQFF. The DNA of the CDR3 is TGTGCCAGCAGTCTAGCGGGGGCACCCGATTACAATGAGCAGTTCTTC. The chain uses TRBV7-2 and TRBJ2-1; 10 bases are a match to TRBD2. The CDR3 is made up of 16 amino acids. Looked up from germline, CDR1 is SGHTA and CDR2 is FQGNSA. V was clipped by 6 bases and J by 4 bases; unmatched bases: 9.

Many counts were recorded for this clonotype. The CDR3 nucleotides are TGTGCCAGCAGCCCGTCACTAGGGGCCAACTATGGCTACACCTTC. It codes for CASSPSLGANYGYTF. The rearrangement uses TRBV7-2 and TRBJ1-2; D may be TRBD1 (5 bases). There are 15 residues in the CDR3. CDR1 and CDR2 (germline): SGHTA, FQGNSA. Trimming took off 5 bases at V and 2 bases at J, with 15 bases between the two ends.

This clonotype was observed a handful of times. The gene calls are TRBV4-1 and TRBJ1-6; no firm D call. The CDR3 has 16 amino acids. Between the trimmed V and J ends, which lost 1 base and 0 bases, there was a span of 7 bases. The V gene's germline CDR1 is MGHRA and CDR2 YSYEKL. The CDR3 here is CASSQAGSSYNSPLHF. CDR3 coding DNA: TGCGCCAGCAGCCAAGCGGGGAGCTCCTATAATTCACCCCTCCACTTT.

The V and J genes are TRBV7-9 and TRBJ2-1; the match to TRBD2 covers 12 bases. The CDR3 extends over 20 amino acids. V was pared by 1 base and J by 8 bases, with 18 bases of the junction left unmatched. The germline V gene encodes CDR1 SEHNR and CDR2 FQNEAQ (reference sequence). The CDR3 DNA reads TGTGCCAGCAGCTTAGTCGGTCGGTGGACTAGCGGGGCTTCGGTTTATGAGCAGTTCTTC. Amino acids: CASSLVGRWTSGASVYEQFF.

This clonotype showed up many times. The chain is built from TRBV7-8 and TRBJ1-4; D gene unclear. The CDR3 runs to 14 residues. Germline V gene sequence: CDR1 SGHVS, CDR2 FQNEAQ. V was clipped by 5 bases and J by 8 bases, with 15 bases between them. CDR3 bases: TGTGCCAGCAGCCTCTTCACTATCGGGGAAAAACTGTTTTTT. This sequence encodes CASSLFTIGEKLFF.

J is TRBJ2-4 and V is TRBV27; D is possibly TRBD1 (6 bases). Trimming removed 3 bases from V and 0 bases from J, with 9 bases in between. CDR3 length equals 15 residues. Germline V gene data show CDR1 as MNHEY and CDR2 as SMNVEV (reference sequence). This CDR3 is CASSLGTLAKNIQYF. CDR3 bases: TGTGCCAGCAGTTTGGGGACACTAGCCAAAAACATTCAGTACTTC.

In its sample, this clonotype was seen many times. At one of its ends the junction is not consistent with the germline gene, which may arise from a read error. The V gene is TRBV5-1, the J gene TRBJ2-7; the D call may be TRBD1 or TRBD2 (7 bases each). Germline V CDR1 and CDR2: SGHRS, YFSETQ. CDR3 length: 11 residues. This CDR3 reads CASRGGYEQYF. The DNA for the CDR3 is TGTGCCAGCAGGGGGGGCTACGAGCAGTACTTC.

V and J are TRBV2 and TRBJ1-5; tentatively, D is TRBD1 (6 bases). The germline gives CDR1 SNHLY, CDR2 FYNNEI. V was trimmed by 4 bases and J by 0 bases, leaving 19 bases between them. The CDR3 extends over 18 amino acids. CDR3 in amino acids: CASSGPGHTFYSNQPQHF. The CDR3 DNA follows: TGTGCCAGCAGTGGTCCGGGACACACGTTCTATAGCAATCAGCCCCAGCATTTT. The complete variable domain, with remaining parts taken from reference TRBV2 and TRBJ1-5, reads EPEVTQTPSHQVTQMGQEVILRCVPISNHLYFYWYRQILGQKVEFLVSFYNNEISEKSEIFDDQFSVERPDGSNFTLKIRSTKLEDSAMYFCASSGPGHTFYSNQPQHFGDGTRLSIL.

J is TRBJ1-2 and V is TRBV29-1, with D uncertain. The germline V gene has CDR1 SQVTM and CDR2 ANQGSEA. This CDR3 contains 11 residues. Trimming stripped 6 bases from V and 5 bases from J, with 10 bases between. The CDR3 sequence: CSVLELYGYTF. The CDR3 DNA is TGCAGCGTCCTGGAGCTATATGGCTACACCTTC.

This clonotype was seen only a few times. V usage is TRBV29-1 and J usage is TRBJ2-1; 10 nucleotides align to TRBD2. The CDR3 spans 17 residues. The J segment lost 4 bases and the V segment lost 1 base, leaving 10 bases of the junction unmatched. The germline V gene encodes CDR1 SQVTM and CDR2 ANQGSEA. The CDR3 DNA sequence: TGCAGCGTTGAAGGGACCTCTAGCGGGGGAGTGTACAATGAGCAGTTCTTC. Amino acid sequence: CSVEGTSSGGVYNEQFF.

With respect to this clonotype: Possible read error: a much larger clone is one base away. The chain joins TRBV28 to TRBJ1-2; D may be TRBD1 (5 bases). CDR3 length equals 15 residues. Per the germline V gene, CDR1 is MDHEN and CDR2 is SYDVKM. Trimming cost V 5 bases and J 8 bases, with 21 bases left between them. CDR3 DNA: TGTGCCAGCAGTATACAAGGTGGAGGGGTCGGAGGCTACACCTTC. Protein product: CASSIQGGGVGGYTF.

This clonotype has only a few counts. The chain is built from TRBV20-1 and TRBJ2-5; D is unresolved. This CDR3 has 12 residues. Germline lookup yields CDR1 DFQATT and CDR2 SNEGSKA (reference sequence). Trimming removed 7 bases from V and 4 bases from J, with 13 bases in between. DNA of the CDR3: TGCAGTGTCCGGGCTTCTGGAGAGACCCAGTACTTC. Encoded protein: CSVRASGETQYF.

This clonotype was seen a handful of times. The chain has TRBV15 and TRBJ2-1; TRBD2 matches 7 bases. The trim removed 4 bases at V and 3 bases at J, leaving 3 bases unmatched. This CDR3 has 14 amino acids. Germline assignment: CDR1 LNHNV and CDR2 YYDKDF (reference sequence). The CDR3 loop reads CATSKERGYNEQFF. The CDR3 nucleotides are TGTGCCACCAGCAAAGAGCGGGGCTACAATGAGCAGTTCTTC. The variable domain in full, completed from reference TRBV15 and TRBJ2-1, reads DAMVIQNPRYQVTQFGKPVTLSCSQTLNHNVMYWYQQKSSQAPKLLFHYYDKDFNNEADTPDNFQSRRPNTSFCFLDIRSPGLGDTAMYLCATSKERGYNEQFFGPGTRLTVL.

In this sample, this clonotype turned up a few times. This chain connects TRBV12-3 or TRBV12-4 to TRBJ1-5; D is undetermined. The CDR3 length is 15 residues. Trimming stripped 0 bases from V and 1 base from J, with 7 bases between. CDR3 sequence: CASSLALWSNQPQHF. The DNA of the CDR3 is TGTGCCAGCAGTTTAGCGCTGTGGAGCAATCAGCCCCAGCATTTT.

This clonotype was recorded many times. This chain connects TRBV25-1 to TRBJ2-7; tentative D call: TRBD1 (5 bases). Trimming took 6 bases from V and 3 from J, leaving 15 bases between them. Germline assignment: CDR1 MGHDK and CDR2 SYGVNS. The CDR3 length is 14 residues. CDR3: CASRKTESSYEQYF. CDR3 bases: TGTGCCAGCAGAAAGACAGAATCTAGCTACGAGCAGTACTTC.

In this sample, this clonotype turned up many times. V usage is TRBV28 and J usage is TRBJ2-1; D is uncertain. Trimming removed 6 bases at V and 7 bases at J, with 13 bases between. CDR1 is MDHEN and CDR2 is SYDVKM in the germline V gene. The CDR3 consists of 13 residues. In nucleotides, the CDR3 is TGTGCCAGCAGCCACGGGTTGGGAAATGAGCAGTTCTTC. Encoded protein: CASSHGLGNEQFF. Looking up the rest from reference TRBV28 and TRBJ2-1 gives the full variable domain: DVKVTQSSRYLVKRTGEKVFLECVQDMDHENMFWYRQDPGLGLRLIYFSYDVKMKEKGDIPEGYSVSREKKERFSLILESASTNQTSMYLCASSHGLGNEQFFGPGTRLTVL.